Below, one T cell receptor beta chain is given with its context. Its antigen is not identified. This sample was taken from a study of Ad26.COV2.S vaccination and SARS-CoV-2 variants. General observations from the study: Participants given vaccine showed non-spike TCR breadth similar to that of placebo recipients.

The method was immunoSEQ multiplex PCR; TCRdb's version includes in-frame clones alone and lacks a portion of them. This table holds around 300,000 clones, approximately 90% found once. The CDR3 consists of 13 residues. The V and J ends lost 4 bases and 4 bases respectively, with 10 bases between them. Germline V gene lookup returns CDR1 LGHDT and CDR2 YNNKEL (reference sequence). As to treatment: roughly 18 received Ad26.COV2.S at low or high dose, single or two shots; several received placebo; per-sample allocation not given. The investigators took samples on day 63 after the first vaccine or placebo injection.

The sequence derives from a person aged 18 to 59 who received the Ad26.COV2.S COVID-19 vaccine or a placebo. The rearrangement joins TRBV3-1 (or the pseudogene TRBV3-2) to TRBJ1-2; possible D gene TRBD1, 5 bases. The material was peripheral blood, obtained in a trial of Ad26.COV2.S vaccine versus placebo. The CDR3 spells CASSLGRLYGYTF. The CDR3 DNA sequence: TGTGCCAGCAGCCTGGGACGGCTCTATGGCTACACCTTC.